The 31 T cell receptor beta chains listed next were all sequenced from one sample in a study of early stage breast cancer tumors. The method was immunoSEQ multiplex PCR; TCRdb's version includes in-frame clones alone and lacks a portion of them. The repertoire includes around 31,000 clones, almost 75% of them detected once, and about 9.4% sits in the top ten. The sequenced material came from breast tumor tissue. The receptors were gathered from a person between 30 and 45 years old with breast cancer.

This chain links TRBV18 with TRBJ2-1; TRBD2 is a possible D gene (7 bases). V lost 4 bases, J lost 0 bases, and 10 bases lay in between. The CDR3 is 15 amino acids. Germline V gene lookup returns CDR1 KGHSH and CDR2 LQKENI. CDR3 sequence: CASSQGGPSYNEQFF. Written as DNA, the CDR3 is TGTGCCAGCTCACAGGGGGGGCCCTCCTACAATGAGCAGTTCTTC.

J is TRBJ2-5 and V is TRBV2, with 8 nucleotides matching TRBD2. This CDR3 is built from 16 residues. The V gene end was trimmed by 8 bases and the J gene end by 5 bases; junction bases not matched to a gene: 16. Germline CDR1 reads SNHLY; CDR2 reads FYNNEI. The CDR3 bases are TGTGCCAGCCACTTCCTAGCGGGCCCACCTGGGGAGACCCAGTACTTC. It encodes CASHFLAGPPGETQYF.

This clone was picked up a small number of times. The rearrangement uses TRBV6-6 and TRBJ2-5; 7 positions agree with TRBD1. Germline V gives CDR1 MNHNY, CDR2 SVGAGI (reference sequence). CDR3 size: 12 residues. Trimming cost V 6 bases and J 5 bases; bases outside gene matches: 3. DNA for the CDR3: TGTGCCAGCAGCCCACAGGGGGAGACCCAGTACTTC. It translates to CASSPQGETQYF.

V gene TRBV15 combines with J gene TRBJ2-3; 9 bases agree with TRBD2. The V gene end was trimmed by 2 bases and the J gene end by 1 base; junction bases not matched to a gene: 1. The germline gives CDR1 LNHNV, CDR2 YYDKDF (reference sequence). The CDR3 is 15 residues long. The CDR3 sequence: CATSRRTSGTDTQYF. CDR3 in DNA: TGTGCCACCAGCAGACGGACTAGCGGCACAGATACGCAGTATTTT.

This chain connects TRBV5-5 to TRBJ1-1; tentatively, D is TRBD1 (5 bases). CDR1 and CDR2 (germline): SGHKS, YYEKEE (reference sequence). CDR3 size: 13 residues. V shed 4 bases and J shed 3 bases, with 10 bases lying between them. The CDR3 DNA reads TGTGCCAGCAGCCTACAGGCCGACACTGAAGCTTTCTTT. This translates into CASSLQADTEAFF.

The chain carries TRBV7-9 and TRBJ2-3; unclear D gene. Looked up from germline, CDR1 is SEHNR and CDR2 is FQNEAQ (reference sequence). There are 15 residues in the CDR3. V was shortened by 1 base and J by 4 bases, with 12 bases between the two germline ends. The CDR3 protein is CASSLDHGLADTQYF. As DNA, the CDR3 is TGTGCCAGCAGCTTAGACCATGGGCTCGCAGATACGCAGTATTTT. Together with reference TRBV7-9 and TRBJ2-3, the CDR3 gives the full variable domain: DTGVSQNPRHKITKRGQNVTFRCDPISEHNRLYWYRQTLGQGPEFLTYFQNEAQLEKSRLLSDRFSAERPKGSFSTLEIQRTEQGDSAMYLCASSLDHGLADTQYFGPGTRLTVL.

V gene TRBV21-1 combines with J gene TRBJ2-2; the table's D call, TRBD1, was not checked against the DNA. TRBV21-1 represents a pseudogene. The CDR3 runs to 16 residues. CDR3 sequence (DNA): TGTGCCAGCAGCAAGAGGGGGACAGGAAACACCGGGGAGCTGTTTTTT. It translates to CASSKRGTGNTGELFF.

The chain combines TRBV7-9 with TRBJ2-7; 8 bases match TRBD1. The CDR3 runs 15 residues. The trim removed 8 bases at V and 1 base at J, leaving 10 bases unmatched. Germline V CDR1 and CDR2: SEHNR, FQNEAQ (reference sequence). The CDR3 region is CASSSGGTGSYEQYF. The CDR3 DNA reads TGTGCCAGCTCATCCGGCGGGACAGGTTCCTACGAGCAGTACTTC.

The chain combines TRBV9 with TRBJ1-1, with D possibly being TRBD1 (5 bases). CDR1 SGDLS and CDR2 YYNGEE come from the germline V gene. CDR3 length: 13 residues. The V end was cut by 3 bases, the J end by 5 bases, with 11 bases between. The CDR3 sequence: CASSAWGRTEAFF. The CDR3 DNA follows: TGTGCCAGCAGCGCGTGGGGGAGGACTGAAGCTTTCTTT.

V is TRBV18 and J is TRBJ2-1, with D uncertain. Trimming took off 0 bases at V and 10 bases at J, with 10 bases between the two ends. This CDR3 has 13 residues. Germline values: CDR1 KGHSH, CDR2 LQKENI. CDR3 coding DNA: TGTGCCAGCTCACCACCCCTGACGGAGGAGCAGTTCTTC. Translating gives CASSPPLTEEQFF. The full variable domain, completed using reference TRBV18 and TRBJ2-1, is NAGVMQNPRHLVRRRGQEARLRCSPMKGHSHVYWYRQLPEEGLKFMVYLQKENIIDESGMPKERFSAEFPKEGPSILRIQQVVRGDSAAYFCASSPPLTEEQFFGPGTRLTVL.

This clone was picked up a small number of times. The rearrangement uses TRBV7-3 and TRBJ2-1, with 10 nucleotides matching TRBD2. Germline V lookup: CDR1 SGHTA, CDR2 FQGTGA. This CDR3 comprises 17 residues. V shed 0 bases and J 8 bases; nucleotides not matched to a gene: 10. The CDR3 DNA is TGTGCCAGCAGCTTAACTCGCGCTAGCGGGAGCAACTATGAGCAGTTCTTC. The encoded protein is CASSLTRASGSNYEQFF.

V is TRBV7-9 and J is TRBJ2-1; the match to TRBD2 covers 8 bases. The CDR3 runs 13 residues. Germline V gene sequence: CDR1 SEHNR, CDR2 FQNEAQ (reference sequence). Germline trimming cut 10 bases from V and 4 bases from J; bases unmatched to any gene: 6. CDR3 DNA: TGTGCCAAGAGCGGGAGTGGATACAATGAGCAGTTCTTC. Its protein is CAKSGSGYNEQFF.

This chain uses TRBV7-8 with TRBJ2-7; tentative D call: TRBD1 (5 bases). V was clipped by 4 bases and J by 7 bases, with 20 bases between them. The CDR3 totals 15 residues. Germline V gene sequence: CDR1 SGHVS, CDR2 FQNEAQ. CDR3 DNA sequence: TGTGCCAGCAGCTCCCGGCAGGGTCCCTCGACGGAGCAGTACTTC. Residues: CASSSRQGPSTEQYF.

The chain combines TRBV30 with TRBJ2-1, with D perhaps TRBD1 (5 bases). Germline V CDR1 and CDR2: GTSNPN, SVGIG (reference sequence). The CDR3 consists of 12 residues. V dropped 5 bases and J dropped 5 bases, with 10 bases sitting between them. The CDR3 region has the DNA TGTGCCTGGTGGAAAGGGGACAATGAGCAGTTCTTC. This codes for CAWWKGDNEQFF.

Worth noting for this clone: The junction does not match germline at one end; this may be a read error. This chain connects TRBV13 to TRBJ1-5; 7 nucleotides align to TRBD1. The CDR3 length is 15 residues. CDR1 PRHDT and CDR2 FYEKMQ come from the germline V gene (reference sequence). The CDR3 spells CASSLGTAPNQPQHF. In DNA, the CDR3 is TGTGCCAGCAGCCTAGGGACAGCCCCCAATCAGCCCCAGCATTTT.

The rearrangement uses TRBV27 and TRBJ2-1; 8 bases are a match to TRBD1. From germline, CDR1 is MNHEY and CDR2 SMNVEV (reference sequence). V was clipped by 2 bases and J by 7 bases; unmatched bases: 7. The CDR3 is made up of 15 amino acids. CDR3 protein: CASSLGVGQGNEQFF. The CDR3 DNA sequence: TGTGCCAGCAGTTTAGGGGTCGGACAGGGAAATGAGCAGTTCTTC.

The rearrangement joins TRBV7-6 to TRBJ1-1; 9 bases agree with TRBD1. Germline V gene sequence: CDR1 SGHVS, CDR2 FNYEAQ. This CDR3 region has 13 residues. Trimming took 5 bases from V and 5 from J; bases not matched to a gene: 3. CDR3 sequence (DNA): TGTGCCAGCAGCGTCGACAGGGGGACTGAAGCTTTCTTT. Translated, it gives CASSVDRGTEAFF.

The gene calls are TRBV5-1 and TRBJ2-3; D gene uncertain. V lost 0 bases, J lost 2 bases, and 13 bases lay in between. Per germline, CDR1 SGHRS and CDR2 YFSETQ. The length of the CDR3 is 16 residues. CDR3: CASSLGGSEVTDTQYF. The CDR3 DNA sequence: TGCGCCAGCAGCTTGGGAGGCTCAGAGGTCACAGATACGCAGTATTTT.

The chain couples TRBV11-2 to TRBJ2-7, with D perhaps matching TRBD1 (5 bases). The CDR3 has 19 residues. CDR1 and CDR2 from the germline V gene are SGHAT and FQNNGV. The germline V and J ends were trimmed by 5 bases and 4 bases, with 30 bases remaining between them. CDR3 region: CASSISLGNGQTLDYEQYF. In nucleotides, the CDR3 is TGTGCCAGCAGCATCAGTCTAGGGAATGGACAAACCTTGGATTACGAGCAGTACTTC.

V usage is TRBV18 and J usage is TRBJ2-7; D might be TRBD2 (6 bases). The CDR3 totals 14 residues. From germline, CDR1 is KGHSH and CDR2 LQKENI. V lost 4 bases and J 2 bases, leaving 12 bases between the germline ends. The CDR3 region is CASSQDGGPYEQYF. The DNA for the CDR3 is TGTGCCAGCTCACAAGACGGGGGTCCCTACGAGCAGTACTTC.

This clone showed up just a few times. As DNA, the CDR3 is TGTGCCAGCAGCTCTTGGACAGGGTCGTCCTACAATGAGCAGTTCTTC. Its protein product is CASSSWTGSSYNEQFF. The rearrangement links TRBV7-9 to TRBJ2-1; the match to TRBD1 covers 8 bases. The CDR3 covers 16 residues. Germline-derived CDR1 and CDR2 are SEHNR and FQNEAQ (reference sequence). V shed 4 bases, J shed 1 base, and the junction held 6 bases outside the gene matches.

The chain has TRBV2 and TRBJ1-4, with a tentative D call TRBD1 (6 bases). The germline V and J ends were trimmed by 8 bases and 8 bases, with 18 bases remaining between them. The germline CDR1 and CDR2 sequences are SNHLY and FYNNEI. This CDR3 is built from 14 residues. CDR3 loop: CASGRRGAEEKLFF. The CDR3 DNA is TGTGCCAGCGGGCGGCGGGGGGCGGAGGAAAAACTGTTTTTT.

In this sample, this clone turned up a few times. This chain links TRBV19 with TRBJ2-7; D ambiguous. Per germline, CDR1 LNHDA and CDR2 SQIVND (reference sequence). CDR3 length: 10 amino acids. The V and J ends lost 10 bases and 6 bases respectively, with 10 bases between them. CDR3 sequence reads: CATPKGEQYF. Written as DNA, the CDR3 is TGTGCCACCCCAAAGGGCGAGCAGTACTTC.

The chain uses TRBV9 and TRBJ2-7; no clear D gene. The CDR3 sequence is 13 residues long. Germline CDR1 SGDLS, CDR2 YYNGEE. V was pared by 7 bases and J by 2 bases, with 13 bases between. DNA for the CDR3: TGTGCCAGCGGGTTCGGAGAGGCCTACGAGCAGTACTTC. It specifies CASGFGEAYEQYF. The variable domain in full, with the rest retrieved from reference TRBV9 and TRBJ2-7, is DSGVTQTPKHLITATGQRVTLRCSPRSGDLSVYWYQQSLDQGLQFLIQYYNGEERAKGNILERFSAQQFPDLHSELNLSSLELGDSALYFCASGFGEAYEQYFGPGTRLTVT.

This clone has only a few counts. CDR3 DNA sequence: TGCGCCAGCAGCCCGACCAACGCGAGGGACGAGCAGTACTTC. This encodes CASSPTNARDEQYF. The rearrangement joins TRBV5-1 to TRBJ2-7, with TRBD2 as a possible D gene (5 bases). The germline CDR1 and CDR2 sequences are SGHRS and YFSETQ. Trimming removed 4 bases from V and 5 bases from J, with 16 bases in between. This CDR3 is 14 amino acids long.

This clone has more than one count but fewer than ten. This chain connects TRBV5-6 to TRBJ2-2, with 8 bases that match TRBD2. The length of the CDR3 is 16 residues. From germline, CDR1 is SGHDT and CDR2 YYEEEE. V shed 2 bases and J 13 bases; nucleotides not matched to a gene: 16. DNA of the CDR3: TGTGCCAGCAGCTTAGGCCCCCTAGCGGGCCAGACGGGGCTGTTTTTT. Residues: CASSLGPLAGQTGLFF.

In its sample, this clone was seen a few times. V and J are TRBV9 and TRBJ2-1; a weak D match, TRBD1 (5 bases). Looked up from germline, CDR1 is SGDLS and CDR2 is YYNGEE. The CDR3 has 12 amino acids. With 0 bases removed from V and 9 bases from J, the gap between germline ends came to 7 bases. The CDR3 protein is CASSVDGAEQFF. As DNA, the CDR3 is TGTGCCAGCAGCGTAGATGGGGCTGAGCAGTTCTTC.

In its sample, this clone is large. J is TRBJ2-1 and V is TRBV2, with D possibly matching TRBD1 (6 bases). The CDR3 has 14 residues. V was shortened by 3 bases and J by 0 bases, with 6 bases between the two germline ends. Per the germline V gene, CDR1 is SNHLY and CDR2 is FYNNEI. CDR3 nucleotide sequence: TGTGCCAGCAGTGAGGACAGCTCCTACAATGAGCAGTTCTTC. The encoded protein is CASSEDSSYNEQFF.

V usage is TRBV4-2 and J usage is TRBJ2-1; 12 bases fit TRBD2. V dropped 0 bases and J dropped 6; count of bases not matched to a gene: 9. The CDR3 runs to 18 residues. Germline V gives CDR1 LGHNA, CDR2 YNFKEQ. CDR3 loop: CASSQDSRSSGRGNEQFF. The CDR3 nucleotides read TGTGCCAGCAGCCAAGATTCCCGGTCTAGCGGGAGGGGCAATGAGCAGTTCTTC.

The rearrangement uses TRBV11-2 and TRBJ2-1, with D tentatively TRBD1 or TRBD2 (7 bases each). The CDR3 covers 15 residues. The germline gives CDR1 SGHAT, CDR2 FQNNGV. Trimming stripped 1 base from V and 4 bases from J, with 11 bases between. CDR3 protein: CASSLVRGGYNEQFF. The CDR3 DNA sequence: TGTGCCAGCAGCTTAGTCAGGGGGGGTTACAATGAGCAGTTCTTC.

This clone was seen a few times. The chain carries TRBV30 and TRBJ2-6; D is undetermined. The CDR3 is made up of 13 amino acids. Per germline, CDR1 GTSNPN and CDR2 SVGIG (reference sequence). V lost 8 bases, J lost 2 bases, and 10 bases lay in between. The CDR3 DNA reads TGTGCCCGAGAAGTACCTGGGGCCAACGTCCTGACTTTC. Residues: CAREVPGANVLTF. The variable domain in full, with the rest retrieved from reference TRBV30 and TRBJ2-6, is SQTIHQWPATLVQPVGSPLSLECTVEGTSNPNLYWYRQAAGRGLQLLFYSVGIGQISSEVPQNLSASRPQDRQFILSSKKLLLSDSGFYLCAREVPGANVLTFGAGSRLTVL.